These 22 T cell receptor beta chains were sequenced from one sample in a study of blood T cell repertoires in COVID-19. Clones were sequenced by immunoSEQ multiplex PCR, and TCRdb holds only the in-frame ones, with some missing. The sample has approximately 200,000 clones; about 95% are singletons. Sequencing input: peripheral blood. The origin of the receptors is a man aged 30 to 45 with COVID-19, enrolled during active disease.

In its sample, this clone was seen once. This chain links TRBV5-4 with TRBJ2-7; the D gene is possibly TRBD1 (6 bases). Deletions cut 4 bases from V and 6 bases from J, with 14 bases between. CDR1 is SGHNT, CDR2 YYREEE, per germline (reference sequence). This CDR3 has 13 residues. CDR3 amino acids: CASSGVLGGEQYF. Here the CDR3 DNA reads TGTGCCAGCAGCGGCGTGCTAGGGGGCGAGCAGTACTTC.

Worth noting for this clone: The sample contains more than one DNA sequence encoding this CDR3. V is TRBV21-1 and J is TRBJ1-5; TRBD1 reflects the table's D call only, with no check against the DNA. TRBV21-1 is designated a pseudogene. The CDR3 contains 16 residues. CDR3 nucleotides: TGTGCCAGCAGCCGTCAAAATGACAGGGAGGAGCAGCCCCAGCATTTT. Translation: CASSRQNDREEQPQHF.

This CDR3 reads CASTTTGLGGYTF. The DNA for the CDR3 is TGTGCCAGTACTACAACAGGGTTAGGTGGCTACACCTTC. This sequence joins TRBV19 and TRBJ1-2; the D gene is possibly TRBD1 (6 bases). V was cut by 7 bases and J by 7 bases, with 16 bases left in between. The germline gives CDR1 LNHDA, CDR2 SQIVND (reference sequence). This CDR3 has 13 residues.

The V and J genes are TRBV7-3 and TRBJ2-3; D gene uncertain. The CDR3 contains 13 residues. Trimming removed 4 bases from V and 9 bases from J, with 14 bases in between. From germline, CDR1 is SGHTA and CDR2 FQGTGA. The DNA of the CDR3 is TGTGCCAGCAGCTCGCCCGACGCAGGCACGCAGTATTTT. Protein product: CASSSPDAGTQYF.

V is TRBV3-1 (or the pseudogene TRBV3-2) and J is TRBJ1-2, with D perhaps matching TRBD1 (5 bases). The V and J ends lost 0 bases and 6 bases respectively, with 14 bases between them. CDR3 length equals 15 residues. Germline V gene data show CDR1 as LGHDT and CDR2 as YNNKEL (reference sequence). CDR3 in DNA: TGTGCCAGCAGCCAAGATCTGGCGGGGGGGAATGGCTACACCTTC. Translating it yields CASSQDLAGGNGYTF.

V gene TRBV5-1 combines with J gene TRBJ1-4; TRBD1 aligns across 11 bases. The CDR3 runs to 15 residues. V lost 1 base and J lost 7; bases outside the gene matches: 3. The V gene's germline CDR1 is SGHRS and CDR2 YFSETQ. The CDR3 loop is CASSLLGTGGEKLFF. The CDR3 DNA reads TGCGCCAGCAGCTTGCTGGGGACAGGGGGTGAAAAACTGTTTTTT.

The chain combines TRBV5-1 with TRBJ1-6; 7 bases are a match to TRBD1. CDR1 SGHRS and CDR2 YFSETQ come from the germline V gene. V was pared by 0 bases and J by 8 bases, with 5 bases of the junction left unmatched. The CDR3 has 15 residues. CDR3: CASSLGQGVYSPLHF. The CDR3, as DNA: TGCGCCAGCAGCTTGGGACAGGGAGTTTATTCACCCCTCCACTTT.

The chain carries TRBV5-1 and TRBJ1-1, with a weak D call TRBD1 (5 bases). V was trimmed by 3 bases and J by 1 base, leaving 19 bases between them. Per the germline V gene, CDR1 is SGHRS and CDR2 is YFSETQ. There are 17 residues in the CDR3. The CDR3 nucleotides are TGCGCCAGCAGCTATGTGGGGGGGTCCACCGGGAACACTGAAGCTTTCTTT. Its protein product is CASSYVGGSTGNTEAFF.

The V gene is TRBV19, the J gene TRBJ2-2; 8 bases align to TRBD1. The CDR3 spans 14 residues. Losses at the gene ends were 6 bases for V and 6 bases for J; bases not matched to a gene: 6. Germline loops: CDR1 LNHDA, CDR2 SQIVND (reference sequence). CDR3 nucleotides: TGTGCCAGTAGGTCGGCAGGGGGCTCCGGGGAGCTGTTTTTT. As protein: CASRSAGGSGELFF.

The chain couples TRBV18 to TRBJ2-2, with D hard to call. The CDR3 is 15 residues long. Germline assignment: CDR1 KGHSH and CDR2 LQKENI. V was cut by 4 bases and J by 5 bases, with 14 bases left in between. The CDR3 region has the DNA TGTGCCAGCTCACGCATCGGGTGGTGGACCGGGGAGCTGTTTTTT. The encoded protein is CASSRIGWWTGELFF. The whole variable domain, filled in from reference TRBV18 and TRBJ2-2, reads NAGVMQNPRHLVRRRGQEARLRCSPMKGHSHVYWYRQLPEEGLKFMVYLQKENIIDESGMPKERFSAEFPKEGPSILRIQQVVRGDSAAYFCASSRIGWWTGELFFGEGSRLTVL.

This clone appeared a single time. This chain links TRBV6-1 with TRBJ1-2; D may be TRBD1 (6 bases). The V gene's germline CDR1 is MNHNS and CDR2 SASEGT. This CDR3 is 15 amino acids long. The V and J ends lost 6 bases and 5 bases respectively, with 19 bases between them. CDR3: CASRQEQGAGYGYTF. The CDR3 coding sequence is TGTGCCAGCAGGCAAGAACAGGGTGCTGGTTATGGCTACACCTTC.

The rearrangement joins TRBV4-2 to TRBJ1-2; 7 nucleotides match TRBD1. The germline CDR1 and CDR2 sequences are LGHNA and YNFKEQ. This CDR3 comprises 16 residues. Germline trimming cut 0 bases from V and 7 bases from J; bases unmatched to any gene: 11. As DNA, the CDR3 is TGTGCCAGCAGCCAAGAGTCCGGGACAGTGTATACTGGCTACACCTTC. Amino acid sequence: CASSQESGTVYTGYTF.

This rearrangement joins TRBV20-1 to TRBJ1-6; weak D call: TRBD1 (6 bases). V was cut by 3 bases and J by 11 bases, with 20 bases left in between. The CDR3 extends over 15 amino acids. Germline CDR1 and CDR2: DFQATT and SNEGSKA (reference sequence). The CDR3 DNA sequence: TGCAGTGCTAGTATCTCCAGGGGAAGAGGGACACCCCTCCACTTT. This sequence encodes CSASISRGRGTPLHF.

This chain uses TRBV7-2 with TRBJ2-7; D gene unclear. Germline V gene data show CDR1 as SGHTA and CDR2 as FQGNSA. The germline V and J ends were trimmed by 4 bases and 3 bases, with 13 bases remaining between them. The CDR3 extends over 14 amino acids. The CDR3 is CASSSQDTDYEQYF. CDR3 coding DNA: TGTGCCAGCAGCTCACAAGACACCGACTACGAGCAGTACTTC.

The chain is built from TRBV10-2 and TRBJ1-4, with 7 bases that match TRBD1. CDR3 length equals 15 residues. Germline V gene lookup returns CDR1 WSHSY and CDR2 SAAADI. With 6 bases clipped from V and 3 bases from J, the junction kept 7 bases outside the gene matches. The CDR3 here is CASRVDRLSNEKLFF. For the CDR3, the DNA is TGCGCCAGCAGGGTGGACAGGCTGTCTAATGAAAAACTGTTTTTT.

CDR3 amino acids: CASSLAVGSGNTIYF. The CDR3 nucleotides read TGTGCCAGCAGCTTAGCCGTCGGTTCTGGAAACACCATATATTTT. The chain recombines TRBV7-2 with TRBJ1-3; D gene unclear. V was clipped by 0 bases and J by 1 base, with 7 bases between them. The germline CDR1 and CDR2 sequences are SGHTA and FQGNSA. This CDR3 spans 15 amino acids.

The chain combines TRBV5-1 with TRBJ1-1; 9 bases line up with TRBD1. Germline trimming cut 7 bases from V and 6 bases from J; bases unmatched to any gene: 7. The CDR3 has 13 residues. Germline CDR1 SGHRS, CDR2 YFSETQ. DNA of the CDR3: TGCGCCAGCTCAGTGGACAGGGGCCCTGAAGCTTTCTTT. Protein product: CASSVDRGPEAFF.

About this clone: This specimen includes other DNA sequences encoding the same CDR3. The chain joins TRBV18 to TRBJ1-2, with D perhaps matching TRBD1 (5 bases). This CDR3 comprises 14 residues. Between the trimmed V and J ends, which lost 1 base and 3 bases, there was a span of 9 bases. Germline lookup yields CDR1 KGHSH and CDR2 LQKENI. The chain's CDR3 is CASSPRSGDYGYTF. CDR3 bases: TGTGCCAGCTCACCACGATCGGGGGACTATGGCTACACCTTC.

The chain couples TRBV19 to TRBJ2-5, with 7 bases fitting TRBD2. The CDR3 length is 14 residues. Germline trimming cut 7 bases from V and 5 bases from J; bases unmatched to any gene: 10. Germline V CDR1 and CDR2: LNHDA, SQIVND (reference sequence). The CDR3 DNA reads TGTGCCAGTAAAGCTAACGGGGGGAGTGAGACCCAGTACTTC. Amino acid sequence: CASKANGGSETQYF.

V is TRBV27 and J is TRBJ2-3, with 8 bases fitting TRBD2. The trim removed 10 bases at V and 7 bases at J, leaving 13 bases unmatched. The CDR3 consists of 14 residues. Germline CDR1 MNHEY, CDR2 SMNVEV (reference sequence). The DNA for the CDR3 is TGTGCCACCTCCGGGCTAGCGGGTGTTAATACGCAGTATTTT. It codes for CATSGLAGVNTQYF.

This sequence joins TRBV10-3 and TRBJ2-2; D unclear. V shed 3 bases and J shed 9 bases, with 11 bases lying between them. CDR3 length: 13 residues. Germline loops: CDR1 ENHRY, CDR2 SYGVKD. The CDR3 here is CAISDPDMWELFF. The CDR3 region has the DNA TGTGCCATCAGTGACCCCGACATGTGGGAGCTGTTTTTT.

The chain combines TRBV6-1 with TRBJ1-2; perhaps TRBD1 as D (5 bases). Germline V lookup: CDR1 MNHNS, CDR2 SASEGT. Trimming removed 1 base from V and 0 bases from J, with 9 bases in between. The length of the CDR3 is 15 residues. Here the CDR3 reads CASSEGAGTNYGYTF. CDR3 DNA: TGTGCCAGCAGTGAAGGCGCAGGGACTAACTATGGCTACACCTTC.